This T cell receptor (beta chain) emerged from a study of spatial heterogeneity in lung cancer. This CDR3 is 13 amino acids long. The V end lost 3 bases, the J end lost 11 bases, and 14 bases lay between the germline ends. One entry per CDR3 protein, called by TCRdb with MiXCR from the 5' RACE reads. The sample lists some 30,000 distinct CDR3 sequences; 10% were seen once. Regarding time point: blood at routine non-recurrence follow-up after resection. This TCR was recovered from a female donor with early-stage non-small cell lung cancer. V gene TRBV12-3 or TRBV12-4 combines with J gene TRBJ2-1; D gene ambiguous. Sequenced here: PBMCs, sampled at follow-up. The CDR3 bases are TGTGCCAGCAGTTTGGGTGAAGGGCAGAAGCAGTTCTTC. It yields the protein CASSLGEGQKQFF.